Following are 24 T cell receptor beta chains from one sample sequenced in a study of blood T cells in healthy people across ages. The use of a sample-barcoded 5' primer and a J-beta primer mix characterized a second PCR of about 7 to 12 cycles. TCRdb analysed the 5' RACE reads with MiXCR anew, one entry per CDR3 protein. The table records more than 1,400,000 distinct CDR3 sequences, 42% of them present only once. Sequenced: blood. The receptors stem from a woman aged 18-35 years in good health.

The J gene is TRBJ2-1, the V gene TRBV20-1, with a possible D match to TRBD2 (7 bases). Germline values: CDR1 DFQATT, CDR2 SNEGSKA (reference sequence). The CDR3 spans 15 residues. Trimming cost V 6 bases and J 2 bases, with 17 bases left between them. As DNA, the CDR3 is TGCAGTGCGTTAAGGGGGGGGGATACCTACAATGAGCAGTTCTTC. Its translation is CSALRGGDTYNEQFF.

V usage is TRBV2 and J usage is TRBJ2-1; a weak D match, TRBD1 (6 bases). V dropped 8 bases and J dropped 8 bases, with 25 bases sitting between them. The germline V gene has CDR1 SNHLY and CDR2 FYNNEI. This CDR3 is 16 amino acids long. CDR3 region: CASPHQGTRPDYEQFF. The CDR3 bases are TGTGCCAGCCCGCACCAAGGGACAAGACCCGACTATGAGCAGTTCTTC.

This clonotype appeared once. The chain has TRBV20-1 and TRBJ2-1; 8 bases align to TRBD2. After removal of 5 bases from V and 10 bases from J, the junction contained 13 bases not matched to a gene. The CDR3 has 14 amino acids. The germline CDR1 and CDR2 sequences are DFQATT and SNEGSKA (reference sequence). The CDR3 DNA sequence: TGCAGTGCTCAGCCGGTAGCGGGGTGGAAGGAGCAGTTCTTC. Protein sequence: CSAQPVAGWKEQFF.

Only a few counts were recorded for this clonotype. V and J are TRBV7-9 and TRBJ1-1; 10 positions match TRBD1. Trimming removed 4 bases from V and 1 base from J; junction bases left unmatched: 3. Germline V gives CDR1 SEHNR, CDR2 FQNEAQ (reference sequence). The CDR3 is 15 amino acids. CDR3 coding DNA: TGTGCCAGCAGCTGGGGGACAGGGGCGAACACTGAAGCTTTCTTT. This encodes CASSWGTGANTEAFF. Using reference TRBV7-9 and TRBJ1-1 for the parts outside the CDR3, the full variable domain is DTGVSQNPRHKITKRGQNVTFRCDPISEHNRLYWYRQTLGQGPEFLTYFQNEAQLEKSRLLSDRFSAERPKGSFSTLEIQRTEQGDSAMYLCASSWGTGANTEAFFGQGTRLTVV.

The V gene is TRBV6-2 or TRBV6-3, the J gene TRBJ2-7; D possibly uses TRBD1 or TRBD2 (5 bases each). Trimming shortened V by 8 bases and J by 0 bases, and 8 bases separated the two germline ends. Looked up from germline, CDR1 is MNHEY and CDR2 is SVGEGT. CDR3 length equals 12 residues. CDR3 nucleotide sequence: TGTGCCAGCGAGGGGCTCTCCTACGAGCAGTACTTC. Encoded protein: CASEGLSYEQYF.

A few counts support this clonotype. The CDR3 coding sequence is TGTGCCAGCAGCTTTCAGTCTAACACTGAAGCTTTCTTT. Its translation: CASSFQSNTEAFF. The V call is TRBV13, the J call TRBJ1-1; D not certain. V lost 3 bases and J lost 2, with 7 bases in between. Germline CDR1 reads PRHDT; CDR2 reads FYEKMQ (reference sequence). This CDR3 has 13 residues.

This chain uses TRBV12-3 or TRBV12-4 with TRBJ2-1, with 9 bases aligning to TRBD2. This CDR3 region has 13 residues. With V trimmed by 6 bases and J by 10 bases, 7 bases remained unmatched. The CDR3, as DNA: TGTGCCAGCAGGTCGGGACTAGCCCCGGAGCAGTTCTTC. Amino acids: CASRSGLAPEQFF.

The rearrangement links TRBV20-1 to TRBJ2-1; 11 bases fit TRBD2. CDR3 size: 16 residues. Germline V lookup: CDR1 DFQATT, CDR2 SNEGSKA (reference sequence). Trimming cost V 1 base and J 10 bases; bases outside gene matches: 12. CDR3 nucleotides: TGCAGTGCTAGAGGATCCGGTAGCGGGAGGGCCTGGGAGCAGTTCTTC. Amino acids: CSARGSGSGRAWEQFF.

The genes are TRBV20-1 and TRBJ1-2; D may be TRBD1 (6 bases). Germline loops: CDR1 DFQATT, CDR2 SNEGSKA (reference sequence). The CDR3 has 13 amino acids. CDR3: CEGGGGNLYGYTF. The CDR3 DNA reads TGCGAGGGGGGAGGAGGGAACCTCTATGGCTACACCTTC.

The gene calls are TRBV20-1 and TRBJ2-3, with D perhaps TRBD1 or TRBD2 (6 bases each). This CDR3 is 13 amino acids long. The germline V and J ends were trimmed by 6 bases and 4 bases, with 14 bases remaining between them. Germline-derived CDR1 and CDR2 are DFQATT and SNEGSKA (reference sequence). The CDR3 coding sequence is TGCAGTGCCGACGGGGGACATTCAGATACGCAGTATTTT. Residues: CSADGGHSDTQYF.

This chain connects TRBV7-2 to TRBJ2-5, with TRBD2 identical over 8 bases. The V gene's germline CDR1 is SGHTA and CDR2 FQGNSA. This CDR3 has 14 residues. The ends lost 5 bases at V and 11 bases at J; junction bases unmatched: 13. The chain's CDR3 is CASSTIAGYNEQYF. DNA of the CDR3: TGTGCCAGCAGCACCATAGCGGGGTACAATGAGCAGTACTTC.

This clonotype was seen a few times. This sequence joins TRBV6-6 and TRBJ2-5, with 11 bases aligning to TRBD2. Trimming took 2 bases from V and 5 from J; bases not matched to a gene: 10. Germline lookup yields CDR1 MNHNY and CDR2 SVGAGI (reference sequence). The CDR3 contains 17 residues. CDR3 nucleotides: TGTGCCAGCAGTTACAGATATAGCGGGGGGGGGGCGGAGACCCAGTACTTC. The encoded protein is CASSYRYSGGGAETQYF.

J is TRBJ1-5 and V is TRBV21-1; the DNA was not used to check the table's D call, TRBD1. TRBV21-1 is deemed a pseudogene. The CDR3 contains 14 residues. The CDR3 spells CAATGTGVNQPQHF. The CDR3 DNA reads TGTGCCGCAACGGGGACAGGGGTTAATCAGCCCCAGCATTTT.

CDR3 nucleotides: TGCAGTGCTAGAGAAGCGGGGAAGACCTACGAGCAGTACTTC. Residues: CSAREAGKTYEQYF. The chain carries TRBV20-1 and TRBJ2-7, with 7 bases lining up with TRBD2. The ends lost 0 bases at V and 2 bases at J; junction bases unmatched: 4. The germline V gene encodes CDR1 DFQATT and CDR2 SNEGSKA (reference sequence). This CDR3 has 14 amino acids.

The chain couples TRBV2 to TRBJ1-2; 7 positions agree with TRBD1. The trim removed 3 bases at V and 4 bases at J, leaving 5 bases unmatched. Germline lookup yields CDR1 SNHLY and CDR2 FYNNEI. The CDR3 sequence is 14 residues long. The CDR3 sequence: CASSDGQGVYGYTF. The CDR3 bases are TGTGCCAGCAGTGACGGGCAGGGGGTCTATGGCTACACCTTC.

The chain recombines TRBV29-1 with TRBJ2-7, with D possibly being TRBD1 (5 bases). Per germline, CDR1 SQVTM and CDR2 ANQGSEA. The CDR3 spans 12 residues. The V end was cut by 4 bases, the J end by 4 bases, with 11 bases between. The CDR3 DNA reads TGCAGCGTTGCAGGGCCGAGTTACGAGCAGTACTTC. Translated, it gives CSVAGPSYEQYF.

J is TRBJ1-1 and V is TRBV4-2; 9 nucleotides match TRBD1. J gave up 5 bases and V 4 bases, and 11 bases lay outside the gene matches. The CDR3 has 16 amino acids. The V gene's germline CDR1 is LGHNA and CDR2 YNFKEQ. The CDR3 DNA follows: TGTGCCAGCAGCCCTCACAAGACAGGGGGTATTACTGAAGCTTTCTTT. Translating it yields CASSPHKTGGITEAFF.

The CDR3 protein is CAWSRTAEGTQYF. CDR3 nucleotides: TGTGCCTGGAGTCGGACAGCGGAAGGGACCCAGTACTTC. This chain links TRBV30 with TRBJ2-5; the D gene is possibly TRBD1 (6 bases). V was clipped by 2 bases and J by 7 bases, with 14 bases between them. The CDR3 is 13 amino acids. Germline CDR1 GTSNPN, CDR2 SVGIG (reference sequence).

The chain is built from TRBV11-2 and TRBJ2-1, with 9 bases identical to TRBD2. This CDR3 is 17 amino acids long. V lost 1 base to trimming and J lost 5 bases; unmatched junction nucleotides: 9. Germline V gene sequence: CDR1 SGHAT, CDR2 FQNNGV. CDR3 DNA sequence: TGTGCCAGCAGCTTAGGTAGGGCGGGAGGGCCCAACAATGAGCAGTTCTTC. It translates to CASSLGRAGGPNNEQFF.

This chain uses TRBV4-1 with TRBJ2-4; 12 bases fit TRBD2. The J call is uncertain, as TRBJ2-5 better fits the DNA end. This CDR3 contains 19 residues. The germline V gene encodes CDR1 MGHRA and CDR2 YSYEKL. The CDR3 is CASSQDRYTSGGFQETQYF. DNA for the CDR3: TGCGCCAGCAGCCAAGATCGTTACACTAGCGGGGGGTTCCAAGAGACCCAGTACTTC.

The CDR3 reads CATSAVSGANEQFF. CDR3 bases: TGTGCCACCAGCGCCGTCTCCGGGGCCAATGAGCAGTTCTTC. The rearrangement joins TRBV15 to TRBJ2-1; D could derive from TRBD1 or TRBD2 (5 bases each). V lost 5 bases and J lost 6, with 14 bases in between. CDR3 length: 14 amino acids. Germline assignment: CDR1 LNHNV and CDR2 YYDKDF (reference sequence).

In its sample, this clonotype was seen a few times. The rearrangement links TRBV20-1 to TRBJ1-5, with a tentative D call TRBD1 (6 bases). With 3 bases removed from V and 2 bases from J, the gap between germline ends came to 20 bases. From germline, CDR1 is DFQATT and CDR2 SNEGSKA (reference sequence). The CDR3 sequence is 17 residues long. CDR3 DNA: TGCAGTGCTAGTCCGTCCGGCAGGGGCGTCGGCAATCAGCCCCAGCATTTT. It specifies CSASPSGRGVGNQPQHF.

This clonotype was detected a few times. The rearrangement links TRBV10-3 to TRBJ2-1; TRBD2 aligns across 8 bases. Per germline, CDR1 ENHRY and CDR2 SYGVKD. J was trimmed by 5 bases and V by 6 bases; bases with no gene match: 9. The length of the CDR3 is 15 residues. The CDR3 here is CAIRALAETNNEQFF. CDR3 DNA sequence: TGTGCCATCAGAGCACTAGCGGAGACTAACAATGAGCAGTTCTTC.

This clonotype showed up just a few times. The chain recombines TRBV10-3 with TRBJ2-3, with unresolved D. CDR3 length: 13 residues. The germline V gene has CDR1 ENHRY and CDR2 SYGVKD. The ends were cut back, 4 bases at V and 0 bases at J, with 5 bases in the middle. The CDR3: CAISVGSTDTQYF. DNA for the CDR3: TGTGCCATCAGTGTCGGCAGCACAGATACGCAGTATTTT.